Shown below are 29 T cell receptor beta chains from a single sample sequenced in a study of T cell repertoires in cytomegalovirus infection. TCRdb fed the reads into MiXCR, producing one record per CDR3 protein. The sample yields around 100,000 distinct CDR3 sequences, around 30% seen once. Their antigen targets remain unknown. Specimen: CD8+ T cells from cultured PBMCs, collected from culture after CMV antigen stimulation. These receptors originate from a human donor in good health (CMV status not recorded). Some clones in this sample may be carry-over from other donors' samples.

The chain joins TRBV7-6 to TRBJ2-7, with 9 bases matching TRBD2. Germline V gives CDR1 SGHVS, CDR2 FNYEAQ. The CDR3 covers 16 residues. J gave up 2 bases and V 1 base, and 6 bases lay outside the gene matches. CDR3 in amino acids: CASSLGASGAAYEQYF. The CDR3 DNA reads TGTGCCAGCAGCTTAGGGGCTAGCGGGGCCGCCTACGAGCAGTACTTC.

This clonotype was counted at least ten times. The V call is TRBV7-8, the J call TRBJ2-1; 12 positions agree with TRBD2. The CDR3 is made up of 16 amino acids. Germline V gene sequence: CDR1 SGHVS, CDR2 FQNEAQ. The ends lost 4 bases at V and 7 bases at J; junction bases unmatched: 8. This chain's CDR3 is CASSSRLGTSGNEQFF. The CDR3 nucleotides read TGTGCCAGCAGCTCGCGCCTCGGGACTAGCGGGAATGAGCAGTTCTTC.

V and J are TRBV7-9 and TRBJ1-1, with unresolved D. From germline, CDR1 is SEHNR and CDR2 FQNEAQ (reference sequence). The CDR3 is 15 amino acids. Trimming removed 4 bases at V and 1 base at J, with 13 bases between. The CDR3 loop is CASSSREVGNTEAFF. The CDR3 DNA is TGTGCCAGCAGCTCTAGGGAGGTCGGGAACACTGAAGCTTTCTTT.

This clonotype was found once. This chain connects TRBV27 to TRBJ1-1; perhaps TRBD1 as D (5 bases). The germline V gene has CDR1 MNHEY and CDR2 SMNVEV (reference sequence). CDR3 size: 14 residues. V gave up 3 bases and J gave up 4 bases, with 12 bases separating them. The CDR3 region has the DNA TGTGCCAGCAGTTTCAGAGGGGATAGCACTGAAGCTTTCTTT. This translates into CASSFRGDSTEAFF.

This chain joins TRBV6-1 and TRBJ2-3; possible D gene TRBD2, 6 bases. This CDR3 region has 13 residues. V gave up 5 bases and J gave up 1 base, with 7 bases separating them. The germline V gene has CDR1 MNHNS and CDR2 SASEGT. The DNA for the CDR3 is TGTGCCAGCAGTTGGGGGGGCACAGATACGCAGTATTTT. Protein: CASSWGGTDTQYF.

This clonotype was seen at least ten times. This chain connects TRBV7-3 to TRBJ2-1; a possible D gene is TRBD1 (6 bases). Trimming took off 1 base at V and 4 bases at J, with 11 bases between the two ends. The CDR3 is 15 amino acids. Germline lookup yields CDR1 SGHTA and CDR2 FQGTGA. The CDR3 is CASSLSGQRYNEQFF. In DNA, the CDR3 is TGTGCCAGCAGCTTAAGCGGACAGCGGTACAATGAGCAGTTCTTC.

This sequence joins TRBV29-1 and TRBJ1-1; 8 bases are a match to TRBD1. Germline loops: CDR1 SQVTM, CDR2 ANQGSEA. The CDR3 has 14 residues. Trimming took 6 bases from V and 3 from J; bases not matched to a gene: 9. The CDR3 DNA follows: TGCAGCGTACGGCGGGACAGGACCTACACTGAAGCTTTCTTT. Translation gives CSVRRDRTYTEAFF.

This clonotype occurred a few times. The chain combines TRBV20-1 with TRBJ2-3; a weak D match, TRBD1 (5 bases). V dropped 4 bases and J dropped 6 bases, with 11 bases sitting between them. The V gene's germline CDR1 is DFQATT and CDR2 SNEGSKA (reference sequence). The CDR3 is 12 residues long. CDR3 amino acids: CSANQGGDTQYF. CDR3 nucleotides: TGCAGTGCTAATCAGGGTGGGGATACGCAGTATTTT.

This clonotype has more than one count but fewer than ten. This chain uses TRBV19 with TRBJ2-1; maybe TRBD2 (6 bases). From germline, CDR1 is LNHDA and CDR2 SQIVND (reference sequence). CDR3 length equals 15 residues. V lost 6 bases to trimming and J lost 1 base, with 13 bases between them. CDR3 protein: CASRRGGISYNEQFF. In DNA form, the CDR3 reads TGTGCCAGTAGACGAGGAGGGATATCCTACAATGAGCAGTTCTTC.

This sequence joins TRBV7-8 and TRBJ2-5; 8 bases map to TRBD2. Germline CDR1 is SGHVS and CDR2 is FQNEAQ. The CDR3 contains 15 residues. The J segment lost 0 bases and the V segment lost 2 bases, leaving 2 bases of the junction unmatched. CDR3 sequence reads: CASSLLGLDQETQYF. CDR3 sequence (DNA): TGTGCCAGCAGCTTATTGGGACTAGACCAAGAGACCCAGTACTTC. Variable domain in full (rest from reference TRBV7-8 and TRBJ2-5): GAGVSQSPRYKVAKRGQDVALRCDPISGHVSLFWYQQALGQGPEFLTYFQNEAQLDKSGLPSDRFFAERPEGSVSTLKIQRTQQEDSAVYLCASSLLGLDQETQYFGPGTRLLVL.

This chain joins TRBV11-2 and TRBJ2-1, with D possibly matching TRBD1 (6 bases). Trimming removed 5 bases at V and 13 bases at J, with 27 bases between. CDR1 and CDR2 (germline): SGHAT, FQNNGV. CDR3 length: 16 amino acids. The CDR3, as DNA: TGTGCCAGCAGCCCAACAACAGGGCTCCCACAACCAACTCAGTTCTTC. As protein: CASSPTTGLPQPTQFF.

The chain recombines TRBV11-2 with TRBJ2-1; a weak D match, TRBD2 (7 bases). CDR3 length equals 14 residues. Germline CDR1 and CDR2: SGHAT and FQNNGV. The V end lost 3 bases, the J end lost 8 bases, and 14 bases lay between the germline ends. CDR3 DNA: TGTGCCAGCAGCTTGGCTCGGGGGGCGTATGAGCAGTTCTTC. Translation: CASSLARGAYEQFF.

The sample holds a few counts of this clonotype. This chain uses TRBV7-3 with TRBJ2-3; 8 nucleotides match TRBD2. J gave up 4 bases and V 4 bases, and 10 bases lay outside the gene matches. Germline V CDR1 and CDR2: SGHTA, FQGTGA. CDR3 length equals 16 residues. The DNA of the CDR3 is TGTGCCAGCAGCTCGCTCGGGGGGGCCTCCTCAGATACGCAGTATTTT. Its protein is CASSSLGGASSDTQYF.

V is TRBV6-5 and J is TRBJ2-5; D gene unclear. Germline CDR1 is MNHEY and CDR2 is SVGAGI. The V end lost 2 bases, the J end lost 9 bases, and 16 bases lay between the germline ends. CDR3 length equals 14 residues. DNA for the CDR3: TGTGCCAGCAGTTACCTGAGGAAGGACGACGCCCAGTACTTC. Translated: CASSYLRKDDAQYF.

This clonotype was counted only a few times. V gene TRBV12-3 or TRBV12-4 combines with J gene TRBJ2-7; no clear D gene. Trimming stripped 8 bases from V and 0 bases from J, with 11 bases between. The CDR3 consists of 13 residues. The CDR3 DNA is TGTGCCAGCCGGCCCTCCATCTCCTACGAGCAGTACTTC. Translation gives CASRPSISYEQYF.

This clonotype came up a few times. This chain connects TRBV12-3 or TRBV12-4 to TRBJ1-4; D gene uncertain. CDR3 length equals 17 residues. Trimming shortened V by 3 bases and J by 6 bases, and 20 bases separated the two germline ends. CDR3 sequence reads: CASSFLLGGQEDEKLFF. The CDR3 region has the DNA TGTGCCAGCAGTTTTCTCCTCGGAGGGCAGGAGGATGAAAAACTGTTTTTT.

V usage is TRBV27 and J usage is TRBJ1-2; D is unresolved. Germline V CDR1 and CDR2: MNHEY, SMNVEV (reference sequence). CDR3 length: 17 amino acids. The germline V and J ends were trimmed by 4 bases and 1 base, with 19 bases remaining between them. CDR3 DNA: TGTGCCAGCAGTTCCGGGGATGCTATCGGCCTTAACTATGGCTACACCTTC. Translated: CASSSGDAIGLNYGYTF.

V and J are TRBV6-5 and TRBJ2-2, with 8 bases fitting TRBD1. The ends lost 7 bases at V and 5 bases at J; junction bases unmatched: 3. Per germline, CDR1 MNHEY and CDR2 SVGAGI. The CDR3 sequence is 13 residues long. CDR3 nucleotides: TGTGCCAGCAACTACAGGGGGACCGGGGAGCTGTTTTTT. Its protein is CASNYRGTGELFF.

This clonotype was found a few times. The chain has TRBV2 and TRBJ2-3; 7 positions agree with TRBD2. The CDR3 has 16 amino acids. CDR1 SNHLY and CDR2 FYNNEI come from the germline V gene. Trimming took 4 bases from V and 0 from J; bases not matched to a gene: 7. The CDR3 here is CASSALPGGSTDTQYF. As DNA, the CDR3 is TGTGCCAGCAGTGCTCTGCCGGGGGGAAGCACAGATACGCAGTATTTT.

V usage is TRBV11-2 and J usage is TRBJ2-1; TRBD2 might be the D (6 bases). This CDR3 has 12 amino acids. The V and J ends lost 8 bases and 10 bases respectively, with 15 bases between them. Germline CDR1 reads SGHAT; CDR2 reads FQNNGV. CDR3 sequence: CASGGTDQEQFF. The CDR3 nucleotides read TGTGCCAGCGGAGGGACCGATCAAGAGCAGTTCTTC.

This rearrangement joins TRBV7-2 to TRBJ1-3; tentatively, D is TRBD1 (5 bases). The CDR3 is 13 residues long. Germline CDR1 reads SGHTA; CDR2 reads FQGNSA. Trimming took off 5 bases at V and 16 bases at J, with 21 bases between the two ends. This CDR3 reads CASSPLWDWGTYF. CDR3 in DNA: TGTGCCAGCAGCCCCCTCTGGGACTGGGGGACGTATTTT. Drawing the rest from reference TRBV7-2 and TRBJ1-3, the complete variable domain is GAGVSQSPSNKVTEKGKDVELRCDPISGHTALYWYRQSLGQGLEFLIYFQGNSAPDKSGLPSDRFSAERTGGSVSTLTIQRTQQEDSAVYLCASSPLWDWGTYFGEGSWLTVV.

V usage is TRBV6-1 and J usage is TRBJ1-1; D remains unclear. V lost 6 bases and J 4 bases, leaving 9 bases between the germline ends. The V gene's germline CDR1 is MNHNS and CDR2 SASEGT. The CDR3 spans 12 residues. CDR3 coding DNA: TGTGCCAGCAGCTACAACCCCACTGAAGCTTTCTTT. It translates to CASSYNPTEAFF.

In this sample, this clonotype turned up a few times. This rearrangement joins TRBV7-9 to TRBJ1-1; no reliable D call. Germline values: CDR1 SEHNR, CDR2 FQNEAQ (reference sequence). Trimming pared 5 bases from V and 6 bases from J, leaving 10 bases between. The CDR3 extends over 12 amino acids. The CDR3 loop reads CASSNTPPEAFF. The CDR3 region has the DNA TGTGCCAGCAGCAACACCCCGCCTGAAGCTTTCTTT.

This chain links TRBV6-8 with TRBJ2-7, with 7 bases lining up with TRBD1. Germline V gives CDR1 MNHGY, CDR2 SAAAGT. The ends lost 0 bases at V and 3 bases at J; junction bases unmatched: 2. The CDR3 totals 14 residues. The CDR3 loop reads CASSYSTGDYEQYF. The CDR3 DNA reads as TGTGCCAGCAGTTACTCAACAGGGGACTACGAGCAGTACTTC.

The chain employs TRBV7-9 and TRBJ1-2; 9 bases are shared with TRBD1. Germline lookup yields CDR1 SEHNR and CDR2 FQNEAQ (reference sequence). V lost 1 base, J lost 4 bases, and 4 bases stayed unmatched. The CDR3 is 15 amino acids. The CDR3 DNA reads as TGTGCCAGCAGCTTAGGGGGACAGGGTCCCTATGGCTACACCTTC. This codes for CASSLGGQGPYGYTF. Full variable domain (remainder filled in from reference TRBV7-9 and TRBJ1-2): DTGVSQNPRHKITKRGQNVTFRCDPISEHNRLYWYRQTLGQGPEFLTYFQNEAQLEKSRLLSDRFSAERPKGSFSTLEIQRTEQGDSAMYLCASSLGGQGPYGYTFGSGTRLTVV.

This clonotype was seen a handful of times. The V gene is TRBV6-5, the J gene TRBJ2-3; D is unclear. V was cut by 5 bases and J by 7 bases, with 13 bases left in between. CDR3 length: 13 amino acids. Germline CDR1 MNHEY, CDR2 SVGAGI. The CDR3 coding sequence is TGTGCCAGCAGTCCAGGTCTTATTCATACGCAGTATTTT. It encodes CASSPGLIHTQYF.

At least ten counts were recorded for this clonotype. This chain joins TRBV6-1 and TRBJ1-2; D unclear. Trimming left V 6 bases short and J 3 bases short, with 11 bases between. CDR1 and CDR2 from the germline V gene are MNHNS and SASEGT. This CDR3 spans 13 amino acids. The CDR3 region has the DNA TGTGCCAGCAGCATCGACACATACTATGGCTACACCTTC. Residues: CASSIDTYYGYTF.

This sequence joins TRBV6-1 and TRBJ1-2; 7 bases match TRBD1. V lost 8 bases, J lost 4 bases, and 7 bases stayed unmatched. Germline loops: CDR1 MNHNS, CDR2 SASEGT. The CDR3 length is 13 residues. The CDR3 spells CASFRGDLYGYTF. CDR3 DNA: TGTGCCAGCTTCAGGGGGGATCTCTATGGCTACACCTTC.

This clonotype turned up a few times. This chain joins TRBV7-4 and TRBJ2-1; 10 positions agree with TRBD1. The V segment lost 5 bases and the J segment 7 bases; nucleotides outside the gene matches: 5. Germline CDR1 SGHVT, CDR2 SQSDAQ. The CDR3 runs to 14 residues. CDR3 in DNA: TGTGCCAGCAGCCCGTGGACAGGGGGTAATGAGCAGTTCTTC. Its protein is CASSPWTGGNEQFF.